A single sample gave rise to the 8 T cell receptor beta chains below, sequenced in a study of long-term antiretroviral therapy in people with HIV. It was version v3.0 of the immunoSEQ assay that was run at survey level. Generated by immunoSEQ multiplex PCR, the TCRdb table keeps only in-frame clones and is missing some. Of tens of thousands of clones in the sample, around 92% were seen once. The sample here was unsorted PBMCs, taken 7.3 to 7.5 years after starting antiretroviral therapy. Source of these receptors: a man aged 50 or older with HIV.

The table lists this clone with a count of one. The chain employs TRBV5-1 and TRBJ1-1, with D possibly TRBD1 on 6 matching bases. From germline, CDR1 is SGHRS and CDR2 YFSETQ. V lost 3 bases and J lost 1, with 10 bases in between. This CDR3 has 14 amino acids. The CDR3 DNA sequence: TGCGCCAGCAGCTCACAGGGAACGAACACTGAAGCTTTCTTT. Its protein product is CASSSQGTNTEAFF.

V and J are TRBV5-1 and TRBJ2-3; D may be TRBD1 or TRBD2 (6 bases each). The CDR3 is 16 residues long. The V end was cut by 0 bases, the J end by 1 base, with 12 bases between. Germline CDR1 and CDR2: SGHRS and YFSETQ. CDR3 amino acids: CASSLENGGRTDTQYF. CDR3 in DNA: TGCGCCAGCAGCTTGGAGAACGGGGGCCGCACAGATACGCAGTATTTT.

The CDR3 is CASSTHRGGTEAFF. CDR3 nucleotide sequence: TGTGCCAGCAGCACCCACAGGGGAGGGACTGAAGCTTTCTTT. This rearrangement joins TRBV7-9 to TRBJ1-1; 7 nucleotides agree with TRBD1. The CDR3 loop spans 14 amino acids. The junction had 8 bases not matched to a gene; V was cut back by 5 bases and J by 5 bases. In germline, CDR1 is SEHNR, CDR2 FQNEAQ (reference sequence).

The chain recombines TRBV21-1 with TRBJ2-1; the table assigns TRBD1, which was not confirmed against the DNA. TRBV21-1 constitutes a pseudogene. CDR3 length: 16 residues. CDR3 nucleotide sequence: TGTGCCAGCAGCAATAGACAGGGGCGGTTGGAGGATGAGCAGTTCTTC. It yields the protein CASSNRQGRLEDEQFF.

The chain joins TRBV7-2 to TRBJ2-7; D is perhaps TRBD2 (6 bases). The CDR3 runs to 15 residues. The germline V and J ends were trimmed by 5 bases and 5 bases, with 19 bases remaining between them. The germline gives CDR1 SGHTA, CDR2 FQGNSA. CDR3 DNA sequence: TGTGCCAGCAGCCGTCCTCTCGCGGAGGGCCACGAGCAGTACTTC. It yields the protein CASSRPLAEGHEQYF.

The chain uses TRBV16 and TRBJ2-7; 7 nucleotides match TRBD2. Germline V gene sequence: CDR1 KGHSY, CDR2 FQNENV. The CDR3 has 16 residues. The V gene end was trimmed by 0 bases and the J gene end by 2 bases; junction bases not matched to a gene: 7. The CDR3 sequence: CASSQSDTSEAYEQYF. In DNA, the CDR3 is TGTGCCAGCAGCCAATCGGATACTAGCGAGGCCTACGAGCAGTACTTC.

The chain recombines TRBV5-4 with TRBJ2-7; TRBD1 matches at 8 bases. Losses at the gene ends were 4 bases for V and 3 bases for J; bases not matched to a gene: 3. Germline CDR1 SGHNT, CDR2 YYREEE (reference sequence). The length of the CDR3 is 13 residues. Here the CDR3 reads CASSLGQVYEQYF. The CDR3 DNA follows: TGTGCCAGCAGCCTGGGACAGGTCTACGAGCAGTACTTC.

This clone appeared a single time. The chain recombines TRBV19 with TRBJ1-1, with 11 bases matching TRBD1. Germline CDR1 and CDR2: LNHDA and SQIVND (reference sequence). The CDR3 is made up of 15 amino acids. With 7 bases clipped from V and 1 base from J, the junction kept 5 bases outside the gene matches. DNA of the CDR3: TGTGCCAGTACCATCGGACAGGGGGCGAACACTGAAGCTTTCTTT. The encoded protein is CASTIGQGANTEAFF. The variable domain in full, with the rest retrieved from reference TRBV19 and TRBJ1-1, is DGGITQSPKYLFRKEGQNVTLSCEQNLNHDAMYWYRQDPGQGLRLIYYSQIVNDFQKGDIAEGYSVSREKKESFPLTVTSAQKNPTAFYLCASTIGQGANTEAFFGQGTRLTVV.